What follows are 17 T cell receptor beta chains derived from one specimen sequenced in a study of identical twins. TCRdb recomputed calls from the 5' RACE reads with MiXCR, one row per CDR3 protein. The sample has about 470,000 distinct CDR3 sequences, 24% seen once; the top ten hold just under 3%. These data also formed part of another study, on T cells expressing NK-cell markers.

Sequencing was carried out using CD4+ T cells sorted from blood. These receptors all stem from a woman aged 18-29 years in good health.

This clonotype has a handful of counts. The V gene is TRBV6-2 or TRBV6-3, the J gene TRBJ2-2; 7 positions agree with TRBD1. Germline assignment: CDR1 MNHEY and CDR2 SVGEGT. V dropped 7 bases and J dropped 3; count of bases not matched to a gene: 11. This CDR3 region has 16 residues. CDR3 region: CASIRGGRAYTGELFF. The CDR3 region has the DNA TGTGCCAGCATTCGAGGGGGCAGGGCTTACACCGGGGAGCTGTTTTTT.

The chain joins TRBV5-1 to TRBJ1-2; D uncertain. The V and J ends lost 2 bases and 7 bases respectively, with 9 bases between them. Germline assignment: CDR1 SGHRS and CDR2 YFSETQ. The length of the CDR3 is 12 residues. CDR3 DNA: TGCGCCAGCAGCTTCGGGGAGGCTGGCTACACCTTC. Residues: CASSFGEAGYTF.

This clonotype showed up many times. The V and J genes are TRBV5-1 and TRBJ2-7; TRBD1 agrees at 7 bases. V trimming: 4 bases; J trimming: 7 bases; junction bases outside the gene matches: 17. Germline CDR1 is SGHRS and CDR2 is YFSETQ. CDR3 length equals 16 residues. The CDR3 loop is CASSPGRGGGRIEQYF. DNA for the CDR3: TGCGCCAGCAGCCCTGGGCGAGGGGGCGGTCGTATAGAGCAGTACTTC.

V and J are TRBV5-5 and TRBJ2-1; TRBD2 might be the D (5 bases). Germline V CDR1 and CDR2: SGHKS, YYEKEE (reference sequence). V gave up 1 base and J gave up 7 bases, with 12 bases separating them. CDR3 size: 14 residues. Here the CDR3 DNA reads TGTGCCAGCAGCTTGAAGTACAGAGGGAATGAGCAGTTCTTC. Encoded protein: CASSLKYRGNEQFF.

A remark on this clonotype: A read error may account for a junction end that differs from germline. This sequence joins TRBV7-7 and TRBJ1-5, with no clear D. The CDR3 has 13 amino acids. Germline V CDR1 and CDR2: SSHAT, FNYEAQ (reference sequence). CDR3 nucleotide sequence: TGTGCTAGCAGCGAGACCCTCACACGGCCCCAGCATTTT. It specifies CASSETLTRPQHF.

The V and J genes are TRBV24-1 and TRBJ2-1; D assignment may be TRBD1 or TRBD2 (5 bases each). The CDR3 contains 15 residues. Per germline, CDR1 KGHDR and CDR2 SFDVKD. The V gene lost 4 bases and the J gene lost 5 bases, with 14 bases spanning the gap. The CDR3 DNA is TGTGCCACCAGTGACCGGAGAGGGGCCCACAATGAGCAGTTCTTC. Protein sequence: CATSDRRGAHNEQFF.

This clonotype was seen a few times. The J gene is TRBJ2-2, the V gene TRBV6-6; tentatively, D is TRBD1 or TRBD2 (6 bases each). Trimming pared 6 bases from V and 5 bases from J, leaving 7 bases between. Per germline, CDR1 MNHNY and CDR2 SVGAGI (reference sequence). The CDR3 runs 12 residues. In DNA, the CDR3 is TGTGCCAGCAGAGGGGGGACCGGGGAGCTGTTTTTT. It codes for CASRGGTGELFF.

CDR3 nucleotides: TGTGCCAGCAGCTTAGTAGGGTTCACGCAGTATTTT. Translated: CASSLVGFTQYF. The chain is built from TRBV7-9 and TRBJ2-3; D is uncertain. The V gene lost 1 base and the J gene lost 9 bases, with 8 bases spanning the gap. CDR1 is SEHNR, CDR2 FQNEAQ, per germline (reference sequence). The CDR3 extends over 12 amino acids.

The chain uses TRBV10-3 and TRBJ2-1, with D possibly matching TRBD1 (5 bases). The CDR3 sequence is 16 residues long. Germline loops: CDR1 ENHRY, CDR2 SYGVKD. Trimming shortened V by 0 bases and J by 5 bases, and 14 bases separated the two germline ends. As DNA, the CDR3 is TGTGCCATCAGTGAGTCTGGGCAGGGTGCGAACAATGAGCAGTTCTTC. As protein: CAISESGQGANNEQFF.

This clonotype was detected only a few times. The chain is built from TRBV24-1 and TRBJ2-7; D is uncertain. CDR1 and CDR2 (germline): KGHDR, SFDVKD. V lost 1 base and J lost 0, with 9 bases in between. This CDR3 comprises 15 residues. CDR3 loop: CATSDLSELSYEQYF. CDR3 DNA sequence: TGTGCCACCAGTGATTTATCGGAACTCTCCTACGAGCAGTACTTC.

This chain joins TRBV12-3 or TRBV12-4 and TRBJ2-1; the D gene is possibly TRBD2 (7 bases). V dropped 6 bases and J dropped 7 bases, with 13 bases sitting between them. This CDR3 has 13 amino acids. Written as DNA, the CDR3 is TGTGCCAGCAGGGGGCGGGGGCCTAATGAGCAGTTCTTC. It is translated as CASRGRGPNEQFF.

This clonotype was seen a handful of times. CDR3 DNA: TGTGCCAGCAGCCCGGGACTACCTGAAGAGACCCAGTACTTC. The encoded protein is CASSPGLPEETQYF. The chain uses TRBV4-2 and TRBJ2-5; 7 positions match TRBD2. Per the germline V gene, CDR1 is LGHNA and CDR2 is YNFKEQ. The CDR3 totals 14 residues. The J segment lost 3 bases and the V segment lost 4 bases, leaving 5 bases of the junction unmatched.

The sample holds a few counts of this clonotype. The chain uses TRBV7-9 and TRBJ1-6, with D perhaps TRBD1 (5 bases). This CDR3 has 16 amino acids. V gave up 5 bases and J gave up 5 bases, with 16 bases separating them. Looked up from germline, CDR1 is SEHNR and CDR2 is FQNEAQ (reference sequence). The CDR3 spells CASSLWEGPHNSPLHF. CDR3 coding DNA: TGTGCCAGCAGCCTGTGGGAGGGACCGCATAATTCACCCCTCCACTTT.

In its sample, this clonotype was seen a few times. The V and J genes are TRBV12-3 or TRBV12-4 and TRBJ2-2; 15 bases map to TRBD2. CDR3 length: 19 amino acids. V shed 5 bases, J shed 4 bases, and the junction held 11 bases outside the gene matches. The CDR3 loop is CASSPWTSGRAESTGELFF. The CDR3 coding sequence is TGTGCCAGCAGTCCCTGGACTAGCGGGAGGGCCGAGAGCACCGGGGAGCTGTTTTTT.

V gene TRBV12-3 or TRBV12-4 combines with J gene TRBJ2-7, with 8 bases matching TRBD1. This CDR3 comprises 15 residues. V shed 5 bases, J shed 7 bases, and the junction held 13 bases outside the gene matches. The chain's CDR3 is CASSPVGQAPREQYF. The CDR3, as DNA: TGTGCCAGCAGTCCCGTGGGACAGGCCCCGCGGGAGCAGTACTTC.

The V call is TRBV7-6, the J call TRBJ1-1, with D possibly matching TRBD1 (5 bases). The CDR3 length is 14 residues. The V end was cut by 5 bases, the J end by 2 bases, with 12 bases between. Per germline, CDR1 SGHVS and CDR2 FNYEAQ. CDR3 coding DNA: TGTGCCAGCAGCCTTGACGGGGCCAACACTGAAGCTTTCTTT. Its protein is CASSLDGANTEAFF.

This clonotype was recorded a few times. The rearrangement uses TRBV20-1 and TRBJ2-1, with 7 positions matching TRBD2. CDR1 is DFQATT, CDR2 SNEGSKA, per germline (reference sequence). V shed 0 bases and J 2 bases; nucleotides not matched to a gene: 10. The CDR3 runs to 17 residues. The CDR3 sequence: CSARDPHKRGPYNEQFF. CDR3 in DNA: TGCAGTGCTAGAGATCCCCATAAGCGGGGACCCTACAATGAGCAGTTCTTC.